This record concerns one T cell receptor beta chain sequence. This sample is part of a study of cytomegalovirus exposure and HLA in healthy donors. Healthy bone marrow donors supplied every sample. It was with 60 Vbeta and 13 Jbeta primers that the PCR ran. Libraries were prepared by immunoSEQ multiplex PCR; TCRdb keeps only in-frame clonotypes and omits some of them. The data show 100,000 to 150,000 clones, with 75% seen just once and about 3.3% held by the top ten. CDR3 length equals 17 residues. Germline V gene lookup returns CDR1 SGHAT and CDR2 FQNNGV. Trimming left V 0 bases short and J 5 bases short, with 19 bases between.

What was sequenced was PBMCs. The chain combines TRBV11-2 with TRBJ2-5; D uncertain. The sequence was collected from a woman in her 50s in good health and CMV-seronegative. CDR3 bases: TGTGCCAGCAGCTTAGATGACCGCCCCTACAGTTATGAGACCCAGTACTTC. This gives the protein CASSLDDRPYSYETQYF.